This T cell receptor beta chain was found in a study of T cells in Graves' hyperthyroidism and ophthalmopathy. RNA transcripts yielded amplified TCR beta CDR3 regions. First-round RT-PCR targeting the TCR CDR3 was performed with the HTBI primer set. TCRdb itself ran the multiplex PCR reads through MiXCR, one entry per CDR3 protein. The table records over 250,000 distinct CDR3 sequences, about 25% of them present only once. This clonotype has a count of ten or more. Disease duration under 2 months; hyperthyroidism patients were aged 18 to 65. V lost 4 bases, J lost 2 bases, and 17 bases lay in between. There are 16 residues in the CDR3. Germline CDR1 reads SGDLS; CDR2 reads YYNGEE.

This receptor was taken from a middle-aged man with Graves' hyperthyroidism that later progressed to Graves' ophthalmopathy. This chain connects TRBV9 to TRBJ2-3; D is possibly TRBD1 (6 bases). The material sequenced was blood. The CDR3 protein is CASSSHPGHTTDTQYF. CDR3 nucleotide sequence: TGTGCCAGCAGCTCCCATCCGGGACACACCACAGATACGCAGTATTTT.